The source of this T cell receptor (beta chain) is a study of T cells in Graves' hyperthyroidism and ophthalmopathy. V dropped 0 bases and J dropped 10 bases, with 9 bases sitting between them. Germline assignment: CDR1 SGHTA and CDR2 FQGNSA. The CDR3 consists of 12 residues. The TCR beta CDR3 regions underwent amplification using RNA transcripts as the source. Researchers ran a first-round RT-PCR on the TCR CDR3 using the HTBI primer set. TCRdb re-called the multiplex PCR reads through MiXCR, storing one row per CDR3 protein. The sample records some 250,000 distinct CDR3 sequences, about 15% being singletons.

The receptor was isolated from a woman aged 45 to 65 with Graves' hyperthyroidism that later progressed to Graves' ophthalmopathy. The sequencing input was blood. V and J are TRBV7-2 and TRBJ1-1; D uncertain. The CDR3 loop is CASSLAGRRAFF. CDR3 bases: TGTGCCAGCAGCTTAGCGGGGAGGCGAGCTTTCTTT.